This T cell receptor beta chain stems from a study of T cells in Graves' hyperthyroidism and ophthalmopathy. Notes on the study in general: In the blood, most expanded thyroid clonotypes above 0.001 appeared as well.

Disease duration was under 3 months in the ophthalmopathy patients, who also had a Clinical Activity Score of at least 3 and a NOSPECS grade of at least 4. Uncontrolled infections, other autoimmune diseases, pregnancy or lactation led to exclusion of patients. Fresh peripheral blood, under 13 ml, was the source of the PBMCs. This clonotype was picked up many times. The antigen is not known. From RNA transcripts, TCR beta CDR3 regions were amplified. The HTBI primer set drove a first-round RT-PCR of the TCR CDR3. TCRdb re-derived calls from the multiplex PCR reads in MiXCR, one entry per CDR3 protein. Of 300,000 to 350,000 distinct CDR3 sequences in the sample, 15% to 20% are singletons; the top ten hold roughly 15%. The CDR3 loop spans 14 amino acids. From germline, CDR1 is MNHEY and CDR2 SMNVEV (reference sequence). Trimming removed 0 bases at V and 4 bases at J, with 9 bases between.

Sequenced: blood. The TCR was taken from a middle-aged woman with Graves' ophthalmopathy. V and J are TRBV27 and TRBJ1-2; TRBD1 is a possible D gene (5 bases). In DNA, the CDR3 is TGTGCCAGCAGTTTATCGGGGGAGGGCTATGGCTACACCTTC. It translates to CASSLSGEGYGYTF.